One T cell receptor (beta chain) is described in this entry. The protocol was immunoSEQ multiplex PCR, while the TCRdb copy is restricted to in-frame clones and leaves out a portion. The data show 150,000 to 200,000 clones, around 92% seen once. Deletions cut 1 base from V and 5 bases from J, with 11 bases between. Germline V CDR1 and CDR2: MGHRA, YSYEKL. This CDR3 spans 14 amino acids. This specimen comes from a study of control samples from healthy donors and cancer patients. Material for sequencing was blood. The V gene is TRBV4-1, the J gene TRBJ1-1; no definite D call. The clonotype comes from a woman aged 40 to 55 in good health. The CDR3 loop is CASSQAFFKTEAFF. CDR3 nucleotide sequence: TGCGCCAGCAGCCAAGCGTTCTTTAAGACTGAAGCTTTCTTT.